A selection of T cell receptor beta chains follows, all from one sample in a study of OX40 agonist ivuxolimab in advanced cancers. The assay was immunoSEQ multiplex PCR, and TCRdb's table has in-frame clones only and misses some. The table lists 87,000 or so clones, about 83% of them singletons. The starting material was CD4+ or CD8+ T cells sorted from blood, obtained in a trial of the OX40 agonist ivuxolimab. These receptors came from an adult with an advanced solid tumor such as melanoma, head and neck, liver or kidney cancer. CDR3s include the opening cysteine and the closing phenylalanine or tryptophan. A D gene is named only where the DNA matches it firmly. Clone size is given for some rows only: seen once, a few or many times, or a class if the clone is expanded.

size	J	D	V	DNA	CDR3
.	TRBJ2-7	TRBD1	TRBV2	TGTGCCAGCTCAGTGGGGACAGCCTACGAGCAGTACTTC	CASSVGTAYEQYF
.	TRBJ2-7	TRBD1	TRBV6-6	TGTGCCAGCAGTTACTCGAGAGGGGGCAGGGACGAGCAGTACTTC	CASSYSRGGRDEQYF
once	TRBJ1-1	.	TRBV29-1	TGCAGCGTTGAAGGGGCCAGGATGAACACTGAAGCTTTCTTT	CSVEGARMNTEAFF
.	TRBJ2-1	TRBD2	TRBV5-4	TGTGCCAGCAGCTTGGCTAGCGGGGGGGCGGGTGAGCAGTTCTTC	CASSLASGGAGEQFF
.	TRBJ1-1	TRBD1	TRBV5-7	TGTGCCAGCAGCTTGGTGGGGGACAGGGGAATAATGAACACTGAAGCTTTCTTT	CASSLVGDRGIMNTEAFF
.	TRBJ2-5	.	TRBV18	TGTGCCAGCTCACCCGGGGTCGGAGCCCTAGGTGAGACCCAGTACTTC	CASSPGVGALGETQYF
.	TRBJ2-3	TRBD2	TRBV6-6	TGTGCCAGCAGCGGGACTAGCGGTCGGGATACGCAGTATTTT	CASSGTSGRDTQYF
.	TRBJ1-4	.	TRBV5-1	TGCGCCAGCAGCTTGAAAGGGGCCGATAATGAAAAACTGTTTTTT	CASSLKGADNEKLFF
.	TRBJ2-1	TRBD1	TRBV9	TGTGCCAGCAGCCCCCGGACAGGGGTGAATGAGCAGTTCTTC	CASSPRTGVNEQFF
.	TRBJ2-2	.	TRBV5-1	TGCGCCAGCAGCTTGGATAAAGGGGGAACCGGGGAGCTGTTTTTT	CASSLDKGGTGELFF
.	TRBJ1-6	.	TRBV6-1	TGTGCCAGCAGTGTACCTAAGACAGGACTTAATTCACCCCTCCACTTT	CASSVPKTGLNSPLHF
.	TRBJ2-3	.	TRBV7-9	TGTGCCAGCAGCTCACCGGGTCCAGATACGCAGTATTTT	CASSSPGPDTQYF
.	TRBJ1-1	.	TRBV21-1	TGTGCCAGCAGCAAAGCGCATATTGGGACAGGGCCCTCGGAGGACACTGAAGCTTTCTTT	CASSKAHIGTGPSEDTEAFF
.	TRBJ2-2	TRBD2	TRBV19	TGTGCCAGTAGTACCCCCCGGGGCGGGGGGCCTGTCGGGGAGCTGTTTTTT	CASSTPRGGGPVGELFF
.	TRBJ2-4	.	TRBV27	TGTGCCAGCGGGGGATTGGCGGGGAAAAACATTCAGTACTTC	CASGGLAGKNIQYF
.	TRBJ2-7	TRBD1	TRBV5-1	TGCGCCAGCAGGAAGACAGGGAACTCCTACGAGCAGTACTTC	CASRKTGNSYEQYF
few	TRBJ2-3	.	TRBV7-3	TGTGCCAGCAGTGGGATCACAGATACGCAGTATTTT	CASSGITDTQYF
.	TRBJ1-2	.	TRBV30	TGTGCCTGGTCCCGCTCTTGGTTTGGCTACACCTTC	CAWSRSWFGYTF
.	TRBJ2-3	.	TRBV4-1	TGCGCCAGCAGCCAAGTGGGCAGGGAGGACGCAGATACGCAGTATTTT	CASSQVGREDADTQYF
.	TRBJ1-5	.	TRBV19	TGTGCCAGTAGTATCAAGGGAGGCAATCAGCCCCAGCATTTT	CASSIKGGNQPQHF
.	TRBJ1-4	.	TRBV7-9	TGTGCCAGCAGCTTAATCGCTAATAATGAAAAACTGTTTTTT	CASSLIANNEKLFF
.	TRBJ1-3	.	TRBV2	TGTGCCAGCAGTGAAGAAGGTCTTTCAAGGAACACCATATATTTT	CASSEEGLSRNTIYF
.	TRBJ2-7	.	TRBV6-5	TGTGCCAGCAGCCCCTGGGAGCAGTACTTC	CASSPWEQYF
once	TRBJ2-2	.	TRBV9	TGTGCCAGCAGCGCCCTTCACAGCACCGGGGAGCTGTTTTTT	CASSALHSTGELFF
.	TRBJ1-2	TRBD1	TRBV7-9	TGTGCCAGCAGTTCGCAGGGGGGAAACTATGGCTACACCTTC	CASSSQGGNYGYTF
.	TRBJ2-2	.	TRBV27	TGTGCCAGCAGTTTGACTCTGACGAACACCGGGGAGCTGTTTTTT	CASSLTLTNTGELFF
.	TRBJ1-1	TRBD1	TRBV4-2	TGTGCCAGCAGCCAAGGGGACAGGGACAACACTGAAGCTTTCTTT	CASSQGDRDNTEAFF
.	TRBJ2-7	TRBD1	TRBV5-1	TGCGCCAGCAGCCCCGGGACAGGGGAATACGAGCAGTACTTC	CASSPGTGEYEQYF
.	TRBJ2-4	.	TRBV10-2	TGCGCCAGCAGTACCCCCCTAGTGCTAGCCAAAAACATTCAGTACTTC	CASSTPLVLAKNIQYF
.	TRBJ1-5	TRBD1	TRBV6-5	TGTGCCAGCAGTTACGACAGGGTGAATCAGCCCCAGCATTTT	CASSYDRVNQPQHF
.	TRBJ2-7	.	TRBV27	TGTGCCAGCAGTTTAAGGTGGGGCAGCTACGAGCAGTACTTC	CASSLRWGSYEQYF
.	TRBJ1-1	TRBD1	TRBV7-8	TGTGCCAGCTCCCGAGGGACAGGGAACACTGAAGCTTTCTTT	CASSRGTGNTEAFF
.	TRBJ1-4	.	TRBV18	TGTGCCAGCTCACCAGAGGGGGAAAAACTGTTTTTT	CASSPEGEKLFF
.	TRBJ2-7	.	TRBV9	TGTGCCAGCAGCGTAGTTAGCGCCGGCGAGCAGTACTTC	CASSVVSAGEQYF
.	TRBJ2-1	TRBD2	TRBV7-9	TGTGCCAGCATCCGAGGGGCTAGCGGGAGTGCGAATGAGCAGTTCTTC	CASIRGASGSANEQFF
.	TRBJ1-1	TRBD1	TRBV2	TGTGCCAGCAGGAAAGATACGGGACAGGAGATGAACACTGAAGCTTTCTTT	CASRKDTGQEMNTEAFF
.	TRBJ2-2	.	TRBV7-8	TGTGCCAGCAGCTTAGCGCGGACAGCGAACACCGGGGAGCTGTTTTTT	CASSLARTANTGELFF
.	TRBJ2-2	.	TRBV9	TGTGCCAGCAGCGTAGGGGCTGGGGCGAACACCGGGGAGCTGTTTTTT	CASSVGAGANTGELFF
.	TRBJ2-3	.	TRBV11-3	TGTGCCAGCAGCTCTCCCACAGATACGCAGTATTTT	CASSSPTDTQYF
.	TRBJ2-7	.	TRBV28	TGTGCCAGCAGAACCGGGGGAAGATACGAGCAGTACTTC	CASRTGGRYEQYF
once	TRBJ2-7	.	TRBV6-5	TGTGCCAGCAGTGCCCCCAGGGTGCCCTACGAGCAGTACTTC	CASSAPRVPYEQYF
few	TRBJ1-3	.	TRBV11-2	TGTGCCAGCAGCCCCCGAGGGGCCTCTGGAAACACCATATATTTT	CASSPRGASGNTIYF
.	TRBJ2-2	TRBD1	TRBV25-1	TGTGCCAGCAGTCCGACAGGGTGGGACACCGGGGAGCTGTTTTTT	CASSPTGWDTGELFF
.	TRBJ2-1	.	TRBV11-3	TGTGCCAGCAGCTTAGGGCGGATAGAGGGCCATGAGCAGTTCTTC	CASSLGRIEGHEQFF
.	TRBJ1-6	.	TRBV30	TGTGCCTTGGGGGGGGATAGAAATTCACCCCTCCACTTT	CALGGDRNSPLHF
.	TRBJ2-1	TRBD2	TRBV6-5	TGTGCCAGCAGCCGCGCGGGAGTATCCTACAATGAGCAGTTCTTC	CASSRAGVSYNEQFF
.	TRBJ2-7	TRBD1	TRBV7-2	TGTGCCAGCAGCTCGCCTCTGGACAGGTCCTCCTACGAGCAGTACTTC	CASSSPLDRSSYEQYF
.	TRBJ2-4	.	TRBV2	TGTGCCAGCAGTGAAATTCGGGGCGCGGGAAACATTCAGTACTTC	CASSEIRGAGNIQYF